This note documents a single TCR beta chain sequence. Authors' analysis steps: Reference gene primer amplification yielded estimated nucleated cell counts. The repertoire was sequenced with immunoSEQ multiplex PCR; TCRdb's copy has only in-frame clones and lacks some. The V and J calls and clone size are taken from that table; D and trimming were inferred from the DNA. Among 330,000 or so clones listed, about 92% were seen once. Across about two dozen US areas, participants ranged in age from about 18 to 90 years. The sample is drawn from a study of blood T cell repertoires in COVID-19. CDR3 size: 13 residues. Germline CDR1 is SGHDN and CDR2 is FVKESK. V lost 5 bases to trimming and J lost 4 bases, with 9 bases between them.

The chain employs TRBV14 and TRBJ1-5; the D is unclear. The TCR was taken from a woman in her twenties or thirties who had recovered from COVID-19. Sequenced input: PBMCs or T cells enriched from blood (not recorded which). CDR3 coding DNA: TGTGCCAGCAGCGCGGATCCGAATCAGCCCCAGCATTTT. It specifies CASSADPNQPQHF.